This is a list of T cell receptor beta chains from one sample in a study of blood T cells in healthy people across ages. Using its own MiXCR run on the 5' RACE reads, TCRdb lists one record per CDR3 protein. The sample carries roughly 1,800,000 distinct CDR3 sequences, around 48% recorded once. Sequencing was performed on blood. These receptors were obtained from a woman between 40 and 55 years old in good health. The CDR3 runs from the conserved cysteine through the conserved F or W. D genes are given only for firm matches. Clone size is shown for a subset of rows, as once, few, many or a class of expanded clone.

D gene: .; J gene: TRBJ2-1; V gene: TRBV5-1; clone size: .; CDR3 DNA: TGCGCCAGCAGCTTGCTCACTGGCCGACCTGAGCAGTTCTTC; CDR3 protein: CASSLLTGRPEQFF
D gene: TRBD2; J gene: TRBJ2-1; V gene: TRBV4-1; clone size: .; CDR3 DNA: TGCGCCAGCAGCCTAGGACTAGCGGGGGGGTGTGAGCAGTTCTTC; CDR3 protein: CASSLGLAGGCEQFF
D gene: TRBD2; J gene: TRBJ2-5; V gene: TRBV5-6; clone size: .; CDR3 DNA: TGTGCCAGCAGCTTGGATTGGCTAGCGGTCCAAGAGACCCAGTACTTC; CDR3 protein: CASSLDWLAVQETQYF
D gene: TRBD1; J gene: TRBJ2-1; V gene: TRBV9; clone size: few; CDR3 DNA: TGTGCCAGCAGCGGGGGGGACAGGGTCAATGAGCAGTTCTTC; CDR3 protein: CASSGGDRVNEQFF
D gene: .; J gene: TRBJ2-1; V gene: TRBV20-1; clone size: .; CDR3 DNA: TGCAGTGCTAGAGATTTGGGGGGTACTGACTACAATGAGCAGTTCTTC; CDR3 protein: CSARDLGGTDYNEQFF
D gene: .; J gene: TRBJ2-3; V gene: TRBV27; clone size: .; CDR3 DNA: TGTGCCAGCAGTTTTCTCTATAGCGCGGATTATAGCACAGATACGCAGTATTTT; CDR3 protein: CASSFLYSADYSTDTQYF
D gene: TRBD2; J gene: TRBJ2-3; V gene: TRBV27; clone size: few; CDR3 DNA: TGTGCCAGCAGGCCAAGACTAGCGGGGACAGATACGCAGTATTTT; CDR3 protein: CASRPRLAGTDTQYF
D gene: .; J gene: TRBJ2-7; V gene: TRBV27; clone size: few; CDR3 DNA: TGTGCCAGCAGGGGACAACGCTACGAGCAGTACTTC; CDR3 protein: CASRGQRYEQYF
D gene: TRBD1; J gene: TRBJ2-7; V gene: TRBV12-3/TRBV12-4; clone size: few; CDR3 DNA: TGTGCCAGCAGTGCCGGGACAGGAGAGTACGAGCAGTACTTC; CDR3 protein: CASSAGTGEYEQYF
D gene: .; J gene: TRBJ2-7; V gene: TRBV4-2; clone size: .; CDR3 DNA: TGTGCCAGCACTGTGTGTTTGGGTTGCGACGAGCAGTACTTC; CDR3 protein: CASTVCLGCDEQYF
D gene: .; J gene: TRBJ1-4; V gene: TRBV7-2; clone size: .; CDR3 DNA: TGTGCCAGCAGCTTAGCTCTGGGGGGCATCGAAAAACTGTTTTTT; CDR3 protein: CASSLALGGIEKLFF
D gene: TRBD1; J gene: TRBJ1-2; V gene: TRBV20-1; clone size: .; CDR3 DNA: TGCAGTGCAAAGAACTCGGCGACAGGGCCTCTATATGGCTACACCTTC; CDR3 protein: CSAKNSATGPLYGYTF
D gene: .; J gene: TRBJ2-5; V gene: TRBV29-1; clone size: .; CDR3 DNA: TGCAGCGTTGGGGGGACACGAAGAGAGACCCAGTACTTC; CDR3 protein: CSVGGTRRETQYF
D gene: TRBD2; J gene: TRBJ2-5; V gene: TRBV5-8; clone size: .; CDR3 DNA: TGTGCCAGCAGCTTGGGAGCTCTAGCGGGGGTGTACCAAGAGACCCAGTACTTC; CDR3 protein: CASSLGALAGVYQETQYF
D gene: .; J gene: TRBJ2-5; V gene: TRBV28; clone size: few; CDR3 DNA: TGTGCCAGCAGCTCGGTGGGGGCTAGCACCAAAGAGACCCAGTACTTC; CDR3 protein: CASSSVGASTKETQYF
D gene: TRBD1; J gene: TRBJ1-2; V gene: TRBV6-5; clone size: .; CDR3 DNA: TGTGCCAGCACCATCGGACAGGGCGTCTATGGCTACACCTTC; CDR3 protein: CASTIGQGVYGYTF
D gene: TRBD1; J gene: TRBJ2-5; V gene: TRBV27; clone size: .; CDR3 DNA: TGTGCCAGCAGAGACAGGGGGGGTCGGGAGACCCAGTACTTC; CDR3 protein: CASRDRGGRETQYF
D gene: .; J gene: TRBJ1-1; V gene: TRBV7-2; clone size: .; CDR3 DNA: TGTGCCAGCAGCCCCCAACAGGTAACTGAAGCTTTCTTT; CDR3 protein: CASSPQQVTEAFF
D gene: .; J gene: TRBJ1-2; V gene: TRBV25-1; clone size: few; CDR3 DNA: TGTGCCAGCAGTGAATATCGGGAAGGAGGTTGGGGCTATGGCTACACCTTC; CDR3 protein: CASSEYREGGWGYGYTF
D gene: TRBD1; J gene: TRBJ2-7; V gene: TRBV20-1; clone size: .; CDR3 DNA: TGCAGTGCTACCCCTGGGACAGGGGGCGTTGTGCAGTACTTC; CDR3 protein: CSATPGTGGVVQYF
D gene: TRBD1; J gene: TRBJ2-1; V gene: TRBV7-2; clone size: few; CDR3 DNA: TGTGCCAGCAGGACAGGGTCGGACAATGAGCAGTTCTTC; CDR3 protein: CASRTGSDNEQFF
D gene: TRBD2; J gene: TRBJ2-7; V gene: TRBV27; clone size: .; CDR3 DNA: TGTGCCAGCAGTACGATCGCCCCGGGACTAGGGGACGAGCAGTACTTC; CDR3 protein: CASSTIAPGLGDEQYF
D gene: TRBD1; J gene: TRBJ2-1; V gene: TRBV7-9; clone size: .; CDR3 DNA: TGTGCCAGCGGCTTAGCCCTTTCCGACAGGGGATACAATGAGCAGTTCTTC; CDR3 protein: CASGLALSDRGYNEQFF
D gene: .; J gene: TRBJ2-3; V gene: TRBV10-1; clone size: .; CDR3 DNA: TGCGCCAGCAGGAACCTCCTGGGAGATACGCAGTATTTT; CDR3 protein: CASRNLLGDTQYF
D gene: .; J gene: TRBJ1-2; V gene: TRBV6-2/TRBV6-3; clone size: few; CDR3 DNA: TGTGCCAGCAGTTATCGGCAGAGTTCTAACTATGGCTACACCTTC; CDR3 protein: CASSYRQSSNYGYTF
D gene: TRBD1; J gene: TRBJ1-2; V gene: TRBV11-1; clone size: .; CDR3 DNA: TGTGCCAGCAAGCGGACAGGGGCTACCTATGGCTACACCTTC; CDR3 protein: CASKRTGATYGYTF
D gene: TRBD1; J gene: TRBJ2-3; V gene: TRBV10-3; clone size: .; CDR3 DNA: TGTGCCATCAGTCGACAGGGGAGCACAGATACGCAGTATTTT; CDR3 protein: CAISRQGSTDTQYF
D gene: .; J gene: TRBJ2-6; V gene: TRBV19; clone size: .; CDR3 DNA: TGTGCCAGTAGCCCGAAGTTAGCTGGGGCCAACGTCCTGACTTTC; CDR3 protein: CASSPKLAGANVLTF
D gene: TRBD1; J gene: TRBJ2-1; V gene: TRBV5-5; clone size: few; CDR3 DNA: TGTGCCAGCAGCCCCCAACAGGGGGCCTATGAGCAGTTCTTC; CDR3 protein: CASSPQQGAYEQFF
D gene: .; J gene: TRBJ2-7; V gene: TRBV5-6; clone size: .; CDR3 DNA: TGTGCCAGCAGCTTGCTGGCCACCTACGAGCAGTACTTC; CDR3 protein: CASSLLATYEQYF
D gene: .; J gene: TRBJ2-5; V gene: TRBV27; clone size: few; CDR3 DNA: TGTGCCAGAGTCCTCCCCGGGGGGCGTAGGGAGACCCAGTACTTC; CDR3 protein: CARVLPGGRRETQYF
D gene: TRBD1; J gene: TRBJ2-5; V gene: TRBV5-1; clone size: .; CDR3 DNA: TGCGCCAGCAGCTTAAGTCCGGGACAGGGCCAAGAGACCCAGTACTTC; CDR3 protein: CASSLSPGQGQETQYF
D gene: TRBD2; J gene: TRBJ2-3; V gene: TRBV3-1; clone size: .; CDR3 DNA: TGTGCCAGCAGCCAAGTGGTAAGGACTAGCGGGGGCGCAGATACGCAGTATTTT; CDR3 protein: CASSQVVRTSGGADTQYF
D gene: TRBD2; J gene: TRBJ2-7; V gene: TRBV7-8; clone size: .; CDR3 DNA: TGTGCCAGCAGCTTAGTTCCCGGGGGGGTCCACGAGCAGTACTTC; CDR3 protein: CASSLVPGGVHEQYF
D gene: .; J gene: TRBJ1-2; V gene: TRBV6-2/TRBV6-3; clone size: .; CDR3 DNA: TGTGCCAGCAGTTACAGGTCGGGGAGCAACTATGGCTACACCTTC; CDR3 protein: CASSYRSGSNYGYTF
D gene: TRBD2; J gene: TRBJ2-5; V gene: TRBV20-1; clone size: .; CDR3 DNA: TGCAGTGCTAGAGATCTTCGCGGGGGAGAGACCCAGTACTTC; CDR3 protein: CSARDLRGGETQYF
D gene: .; J gene: TRBJ2-1; V gene: TRBV4-2; clone size: .; CDR3 DNA: TGTGCCAGCAATAGCCCGGGACTCCCGAGCTCCTACAATGAGCAGTTCTTC; CDR3 protein: CASNSPGLPSSYNEQFF
D gene: TRBD2; J gene: TRBJ2-3; V gene: TRBV4-1; clone size: .; CDR3 DNA: TGCGCCAGCAGCCAGGGCCCTAGCGGGGACACAGATACGCAGTATTTT; CDR3 protein: CASSQGPSGDTDTQYF
D gene: .; J gene: TRBJ1-6; V gene: TRBV5-1; clone size: .; CDR3 DNA: TGCGCCTATGATTCACCCCTCCACTTT; CDR3 protein: CAYDSPLHF
D gene: .; J gene: TRBJ2-6; V gene: TRBV4-3; clone size: .; CDR3 DNA: TGCGCCAGCAGCCAAGATACCCCACGCTCTGGGGCCAACGTCCTGACTTTC; CDR3 protein: CASSQDTPRSGANVLTF
D gene: TRBD2; J gene: TRBJ2-7; V gene: TRBV20-1; clone size: .; CDR3 DNA: TGCAGTGCAGCGGGTAGCGGGGGGGCAATGAACGAGCAGTACTTC; CDR3 protein: CSAAGSGGAMNEQYF
D gene: TRBD2; J gene: TRBJ2-3; V gene: TRBV5-1; clone size: .; CDR3 DNA: TGCGCCAGCAGCCAAAGCGGGGGGAGCACAGATACGCAGTATTTT; CDR3 protein: CASSQSGGSTDTQYF
D gene: .; J gene: TRBJ2-3; V gene: TRBV5-1; clone size: few; CDR3 DNA: TGCGCCAGCAGCTTGGCCCATCTTGGCACAGATACGCAGTATTTT; CDR3 protein: CASSLAHLGTDTQYF
D gene: .; J gene: TRBJ1-1; V gene: TRBV6-2/TRBV6-3; clone size: once; CDR3 DNA: TGTGCCAGCAGTCTATTGCCCGAAGCTTTCTTT; CDR3 protein: CASSLLPEAFF
D gene: TRBD1; J gene: TRBJ2-5; V gene: TRBV9; clone size: few; CDR3 DNA: TGTGCCAGCAGCGTAGCTACCTGGGACAGGGGGCAAGAGACCCAGTACTTC; CDR3 protein: CASSVATWDRGQETQYF
D gene: TRBD2; J gene: TRBJ2-1; V gene: TRBV5-1; clone size: .; CDR3 DNA: TGCGCCAGCAGCTTGGCTGGGGGACTAGCGGGGGCAATCTACAATGAGCAGTTCTTC; CDR3 protein: CASSLAGGLAGAIYNEQFF
D gene: .; J gene: TRBJ1-2; V gene: TRBV24-1; clone size: .; CDR3 DNA: TGTGCCACCAGTGATTATCATTATGGCTACACCTTC; CDR3 protein: CATSDYHYGYTF
D gene: .; J gene: TRBJ2-5; V gene: TRBV7-3; clone size: .; CDR3 DNA: TGTGCCAGCAGCCCTCCGGGCCCCGGGTGCAATGAGCAGTACTTC; CDR3 protein: CASSPPGPGCNEQYF
D gene: TRBD2; J gene: TRBJ2-3; V gene: TRBV5-1; clone size: .; CDR3 DNA: TGCGCCAGCAGCTTGGCGACTAGCGGAGCCGGTACGCAGTATTTT; CDR3 protein: CASSLATSGAGTQYF
D gene: TRBD1; J gene: TRBJ2-1; V gene: TRBV4-2; clone size: few; CDR3 DNA: TGTGCCAGCAGCCAAGCCGGGACAGGAGGTGGGGGGTTATACAATGAGCAGTTCTTC; CDR3 protein: CASSQAGTGGGGLYNEQFF
D gene: TRBD2; J gene: TRBJ2-7; V gene: TRBV28; clone size: .; CDR3 DNA: TGTGCCAGCGTTGGACTAGCGGGGCCCCTTACTTCCTACGAGCAGTACTTC; CDR3 protein: CASVGLAGPLTSYEQYF
D gene: TRBD1; J gene: TRBJ2-3; V gene: TRBV20-1; clone size: .; CDR3 DNA: TGCAGTGCTAGTCCCCTCCGACAGGACAGGGAAGATACGCAGTATTTT; CDR3 protein: CSASPLRQDREDTQYF
D gene: TRBD2; J gene: TRBJ2-1; V gene: TRBV12-3/TRBV12-4; clone size: .; CDR3 DNA: TGTGCCAACAGTTTTATGAGCGGGGTCTACAATGAGCAGTTCTTC; CDR3 protein: CANSFMSGVYNEQFF
D gene: .; J gene: TRBJ2-4; V gene: TRBV5-1; clone size: .; CDR3 DNA: TGCGCCAGCAGCTCGTTAGAATACAATGAGCAGTACTTC; CDR3 protein: CASSSLEYNEQYF